This TCR beta chain was identified during a study of radiotherapy plus CTLA-4 blockade in lung cancer. As for the study in general: Disease control was seen in about 30% of patients, objective responses in more than 15%. Findings and caveats of the study: Early blood T cell clone dynamics reportedly forecast response best, with interferon-beta.

Assay used: immunoSEQ multiplex PCR; TCRdb lists only in-frame clones, some missing. The data hold about 32,000 clones, with 70% observed a single time. J lost 6 bases, V lost 2 bases, and 19 bases had no gene match. Germline V gene data show CDR1 as GTSNPN and CDR2 as SVGIG (reference sequence). The CDR3 sequence is 18 residues long. As for this clone: Its antigen is not known.

This clonotype was sampled from a human donor with non-small cell lung cancer who had stable disease on radiotherapy plus ipilimumab. The sample consisted of peripheral blood, taken from a patient treated with radiotherapy plus ipilimumab. The J gene is TRBJ2-1, the V gene TRBV30, with TRBD2 matching over 7 bases. The CDR3 loop reads CAWSSKKALADRTNEQFF. CDR3 DNA: TGTGCCTGGAGTTCCAAGAAAGCCCTAGCGGACCGGACCAATGAGCAGTTCTTC.